This TCR beta chain was captured by sequencing in a study of T-cell memory formation after mild COVID-19. At the level of the study: Largely, the TCR clusters proved donor specific.

General study results and limits: Detection of some responders pre-infection suggested pre-existing cross-reactive memory T cells participated. Those CD4+ clones that contracted were mainly in CM and EM (CD8+ ones in EMRA). From day 15 to 85, contracting clones were balanced between CD4 and CD8, whereas later expanders leaned toward CD4+.

Ten or more counts support this clonotype. Its antigen remains unidentified. Using its own MiXCR run on the 5' RACE reads, TCRdb lists one record per CDR3 protein. The profile shows under 250,000 distinct CDR3 sequences, about 16% of them singletons. The TCR originated in an adult woman who had mild COVID-19 (a few samples of this study predate the infection). Cell type and time point are not known. The specimen sequenced was PBMCs or a T cell subset sorted from them (not recorded which).

As DNA, the CDR3 is TGCAGTGCTAGAGGTTGGGGGAGTACAGATACGCAGTATTTT. Encoded protein: CSARGWGSTDTQYF. This chain uses TRBV20-1 with TRBJ2-3; TRBD1 or TRBD2 may be the D gene (5 bases each). Germline V lookup: CDR1 DFQATT, CDR2 SNEGSKA (reference sequence). The germline V and J ends were trimmed by 1 base and 3 bases, with 11 bases remaining between them. The CDR3 totals 14 residues.